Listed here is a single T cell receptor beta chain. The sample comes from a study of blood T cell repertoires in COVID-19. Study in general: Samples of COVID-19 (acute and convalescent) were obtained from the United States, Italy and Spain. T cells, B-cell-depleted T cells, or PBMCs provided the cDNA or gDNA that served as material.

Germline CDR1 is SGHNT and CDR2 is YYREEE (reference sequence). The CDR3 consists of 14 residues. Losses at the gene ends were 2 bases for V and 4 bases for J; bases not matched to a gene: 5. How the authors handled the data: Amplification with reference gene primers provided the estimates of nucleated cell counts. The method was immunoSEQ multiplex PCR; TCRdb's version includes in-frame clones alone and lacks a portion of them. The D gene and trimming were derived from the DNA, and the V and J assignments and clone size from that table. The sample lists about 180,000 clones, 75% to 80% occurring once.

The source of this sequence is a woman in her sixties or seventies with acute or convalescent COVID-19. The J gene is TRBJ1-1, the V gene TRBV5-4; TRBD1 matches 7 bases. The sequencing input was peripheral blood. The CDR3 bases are TGTGCCAGCAGCTTAAGGGGGCTGGGCACTGAAGCTTTCTTT. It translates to CASSLRGLGTEAFF.